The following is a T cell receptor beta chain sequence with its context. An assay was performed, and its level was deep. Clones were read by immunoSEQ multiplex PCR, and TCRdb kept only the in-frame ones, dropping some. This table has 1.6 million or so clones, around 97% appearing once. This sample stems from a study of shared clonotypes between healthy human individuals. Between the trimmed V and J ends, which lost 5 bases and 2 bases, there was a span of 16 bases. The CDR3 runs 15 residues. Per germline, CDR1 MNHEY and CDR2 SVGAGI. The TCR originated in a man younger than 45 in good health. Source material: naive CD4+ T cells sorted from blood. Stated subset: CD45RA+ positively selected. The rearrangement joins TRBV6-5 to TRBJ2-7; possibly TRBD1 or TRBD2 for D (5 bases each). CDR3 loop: CASSQYTGTAYEQYF. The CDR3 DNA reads TGTGCCAGCAGTCAATATACCGGGACGGCCTACGAGCAGTACTTC.